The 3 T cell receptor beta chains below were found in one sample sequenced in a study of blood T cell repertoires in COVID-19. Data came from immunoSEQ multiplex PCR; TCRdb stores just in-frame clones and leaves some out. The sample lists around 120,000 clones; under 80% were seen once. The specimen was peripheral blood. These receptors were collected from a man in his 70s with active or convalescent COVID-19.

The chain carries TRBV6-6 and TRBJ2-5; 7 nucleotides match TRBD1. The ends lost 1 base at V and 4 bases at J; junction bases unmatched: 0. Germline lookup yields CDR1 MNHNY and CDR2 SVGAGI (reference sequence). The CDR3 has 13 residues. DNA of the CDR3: TGTGCCAGCAGTTACTGGGACAGAGAGACCCAGTACTTC. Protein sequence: CASSYWDRETQYF.

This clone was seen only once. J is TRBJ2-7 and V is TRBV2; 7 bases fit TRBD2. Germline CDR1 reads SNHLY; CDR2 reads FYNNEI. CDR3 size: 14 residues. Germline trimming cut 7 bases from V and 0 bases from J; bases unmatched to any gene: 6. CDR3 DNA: TGTGCCAGCAAGGCGTCGGGAGGCTCCTACGAGCAGTACTTC. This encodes CASKASGGSYEQYF.

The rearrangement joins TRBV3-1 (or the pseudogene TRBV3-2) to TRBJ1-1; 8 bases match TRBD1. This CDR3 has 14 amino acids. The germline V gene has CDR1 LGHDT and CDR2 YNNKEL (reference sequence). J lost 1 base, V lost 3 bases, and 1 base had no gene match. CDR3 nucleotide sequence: TGTGCCAGCAGCCAGACAGGGGCGAACACTGAAGCTTTCTTT. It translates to CASSQTGANTEAFF.